This record looks at one T cell receptor beta chain sequence and its context. Its antigen is not known. The data were produced by immunoSEQ multiplex PCR, yet TCRdb's version contains in-frame clones alone and is incomplete. The sample has about 84,000 clones, roughly 89% seen once; the top ten hold 9.5% to 13%. The study pooled second doses at about 4 or about 12 weeks. This specimen comes from a study of T cell responses to AZD1222 COVID-19 vaccine. Study findings and constraints: Among those given AZD1222, only 6 or 7 were seropositive at baseline. Spike-specific TCR breadth and depth both grew after two AZD1222 doses. Spike-wide vaccine-associated CD4 TCRs dominated at 160-218 and 743-854.

V dropped 3 bases and J dropped 4; count of bases not matched to a gene: 2. The germline gives CDR1 SGHNT, CDR2 YYREEE (reference sequence). This CDR3 contains 15 residues. The chain carries TRBV5-4 and TRBJ2-1; 12 bases are a match to TRBD2. The sequence was collected from an adult who received the AZD1222 COVID-19 vaccine. The sample consisted of peripheral blood, taken 28 days after the second AZD1222 dose. The CDR3 DNA reads as TGTGCCAGCAGCTCACTAGCGGGGGGATACAATGAGCAGTTCTTC. This codes for CASSSLAGGYNEQFF.